This is a list of T cell receptor beta chains from one sample in a study of T cells after yellow fever vaccination. In TCRdb, the 5' RACE reads were re-called with MiXCR into one record per CDR3 protein. Here the sample spans 250,000 to 350,000 distinct CDR3 sequences, over 3.5% being singletons. The source material was PBMCs, sampled 15 days after the yellow fever booster vaccination. The receptors stem from a man aged 18 to 30 who received the YFV17D yellow fever vaccine. Both conserved end residues are part of each CDR3. A D gene is named only where the DNA matches it firmly. Rows may omit the clone size; those that give it use once, few, many or a size class.

CDR3 length	V gene	D gene	J gene	clone size	CDR3 DNA	CDR3 protein
14	TRBV5-1	TRBD1	TRBJ2-1	many	TGTGCCAGCAGTTTAGGGACAGGGTACAATGAGCAGTTCTTC	CASSLGTGYNEQFF
14	TRBV3-1	-	TRBJ2-3	-	TGTGCCAGCAGCAAATGGGACTTCACAGATACGCAGTATTTT	CASSKWDFTDTQYF
13	TRBV7-2	-	TRBJ1-2	many	TGTGCCAGCAGCTTAGCGCACGGCTATGGCTACACCTTC	CASSLAHGYGYTF
14	TRBV12-3/TRBV12-4	-	TRBJ1-1	many	TGTGCCAGCAGTTTTCGGATGGCGAACACTGAAGCTTTCTTT	CASSFRMANTEAFF
14	TRBV20-1	-	TRBJ1-5	many	TGCAGTGCTATAACTTCGAGACGGAATCAGCCCCAGCATTTT	CSAITSRRNQPQHF
14	TRBV7-2	-	TRBJ2-2	few	TGTGCCAGCAGCCAGTACAGGGTTACCGGGGAGCTGTTTTTT	CASSQYRVTGELFF
14	TRBV12-3/TRBV12-4	TRBD1	TRBJ2-7	many	TGTGCCAGCAGCAAGGGACAGGGGAGGAAAGAGCAGTACTTC	CASSKGQGRKEQYF
16	TRBV24-1	TRBD1	TRBJ1-5	-	TGTGCCACCAGTGATGCGGGACAGGGAGACAATCAGCCCCAGCATTTT	CATSDAGQGDNQPQHF
14	TRBV10-2	TRBD2	TRBJ2-3	-	TGCGCCAGCAATTGGCGGGGGGACACAGATACGCAGTATTTT	CASNWRGDTDTQYF
14	TRBV12-3/TRBV12-4	TRBD1	TRBJ2-1	many	TGTGCCAGCAGTTTCGTCGGACAGGCCAATGAGCAGTTCTTC	CASSFVGQANEQFF
16	TRBV4-1	-	TRBJ2-1	many	TGCGCCAGCAGTCCCGTGCGGGGGCGGGTTGACGGTGAGCAGTTCTTC	CASSPVRGRVDGEQFF
11	TRBV20-1	-	TRBJ2-7	-	TGCAGTGCTCAGGAAAGCTACGAGCAGTACTTC	CSAQESYEQYF
13	TRBV30	TRBD1	TRBJ1-2	-	TGTGCCTGGAGTGTTCGGGACAGAAGCGGCTACACCTTC	CAWSVRDRSGYTF
15	TRBV12-3/TRBV12-4	TRBD1	TRBJ2-1	many	TGTGCCAGCAGCTTAGGACAGGGGATCAACAATGAGCAGTTCTTC	CASSLGQGINNEQFF
16	TRBV2	TRBD2	TRBJ2-3	-	TGTGCCAGCAGTCGACTAGCGGGGGTGTTTACAGATACGCAGTATTTT	CASSRLAGVFTDTQYF
15	TRBV7-2	TRBD1	TRBJ1-2	few	TGTGCCAGCAGCTTAGATTCAGGGGGCGGGTATGGCTACACCTTC	CASSLDSGGGYGYTF
14	TRBV7-2	TRBD1	TRBJ2-3	many	TGTGCCAGCAGCAAGAGGGACAGGGGGGATACGCAGTATTTT	CASSKRDRGDTQYF
14	TRBV10-3	-	TRBJ2-7	many	TGTGCCATCAGTGAATCCAGGGTAACGGTCGAGCAGTACTTC	CAISESRVTVEQYF
16	TRBV27	-	TRBJ2-3	few	TGTGCCAGCAGTTTACAGGGTTTAGGGGTCACAGATACGCAGTATTTT	CASSLQGLGVTDTQYF
16	TRBV14	-	TRBJ2-5	-	TGTGCCAGCAGCCAAGATTTAGACAGGAGAAGGGAGACCCAGTACTTC	CASSQDLDRRRETQYF
11	TRBV11-2	TRBD1	TRBJ1-1	few	TGTGCCATCAACATCAGGGGGCTCGCTTTCTTT	CAINIRGLAFF
14	TRBV5-1	-	TRBJ1-2	-	TGCGCCAGCAGCTCCACCCCAGGGAACTATGGCTACACCTTC	CASSSTPGNYGYTF
16	TRBV14	TRBD2	TRBJ2-7	many	TGTGCCAGCAGCTTCGGGGGGAGGATGGCTTTATACGAGCAGTACTTC	CASSFGGRMALYEQYF
15	TRBV4-3	-	TRBJ2-1	many	TGCGCCAGCAGCCAAGAACAGAGCTCCTACAATGAGCAGTTCTTC	CASSQEQSSYNEQFF
15	TRBV11-2	-	TRBJ1-4	many	TGTGCCAGCAGGGGTGGGCAGCGAAGGAATGAAAAACTGTTTTTT	CASRGGQRRNEKLFF
13	TRBV6-5	TRBD1	TRBJ2-7	many	TGTGCCAGCAGTTACGGGACAGTCTACGAGCAGTACTTC	CASSYGTVYEQYF
16	TRBV20-1	-	TRBJ2-5	many	TGCAGTGCCATAGTCGGGGGCTACGGAGGCCAAGAGACCCAGTACTTC	CSAIVGGYGGQETQYF
13	TRBV4-2	-	TRBJ1-5	-	TGTGCCAGCAGCCGGGACTTAAACCAGCCCCAGCATTTT	CASSRDLNQPQHF
15	TRBV7-2	-	TRBJ1-1	many	TGTGCCAGCAGCTTCTTCAGGGTTGGGGACACTGAAGCTTTCTTT	CASSFFRVGDTEAFF
13	TRBV25-1	-	TRBJ2-5	many	TGTGCCAGCAGTGATGCGTACGGGGAGACCCAGTACTTC	CASSDAYGETQYF
16	TRBV10-3	TRBD1	TRBJ2-3	-	TGTGCCATTCCGGGACAGGGGATGTCAGTAACAGATACGCAGTATTTT	CAIPGQGMSVTDTQYF
13	TRBV29-1	-	TRBJ1-2	-	TGCAGCGTCGGACAGTTAGCTAACTATGGCTACACCTTC	CSVGQLANYGYTF
14	TRBV20-1	-	TRBJ1-1	many	TGCAGTGCTTGGGGAGAACAGGGAAACACTGAAGCTTTCTTT	CSAWGEQGNTEAFF
14	TRBV6-2/TRBV6-3	-	TRBJ1-1	few	TGTGCCAGCACCCAGGGGCAAGTAAACACTGAAGCTTTCTTT	CASTQGQVNTEAFF
16	TRBV24-1	TRBD2	TRBJ2-3	many	TGTGCCACTACGGACAGTTCGGGGGGGATACGCACACCGCAGTATTTT	CATTDSSGGIRTPQYF
13	TRBV20-1	TRBD1	TRBJ1-5	few	TGCAGTGCCGGCACGGGACAGGGCCAGCCCCAGCATTTT	CSAGTGQGQPQHF
16	TRBV27	-	TRBJ2-3	-	TGTGCCAGCAGTTTATTTGGAGCAATTGGCACAGATACGCAGTATTTT	CASSLFGAIGTDTQYF
12	TRBV7-2	TRBD1	TRBJ1-2	many	TGTGCCAGCAGCTACTACAGGGGCGGCTACACCTTC	CASSYYRGGYTF
15	TRBV5-1	TRBD2	TRBJ2-2	few	TGCGCCAGCAGTCGGAGCGGGGGGGACACCGGGGAGCTGTTTTTT	CASSRSGGDTGELFF
17	TRBV15	-	TRBJ2-5	many	TGTGCCACCAGCAGAGATTTAGGCGGACAGAGGCAAGAGACCCAGTACTTC	CATSRDLGGQRQETQYF
16	TRBV20-1	TRBD2	TRBJ2-3	-	TGCAGTGCCCCCCTCGGGGGGGGTCTCAGCACAGATACGCAGTATTTT	CSAPLGGGLSTDTQYF
16	TRBV7-2	TRBD1	TRBJ1-4	many	TGTGCCAGCAGCTTAGACTTGCAGGGGGCAAACGAAAAACTGTTTTTT	CASSLDLQGANEKLFF
13	TRBV6-1	TRBD1	TRBJ1-2	-	TGTGCCAGCAGAAGACAGGGTGGCTATGGCTACACCTTC	CASRRQGGYGYTF
14	TRBV9	-	TRBJ1-2	many	TGTGCCAGCAGCGTAGAAGGACAGCTCGCGGGCTACACCTTC	CASSVEGQLAGYTF
15	TRBV4-3	-	TRBJ2-1	many	TGCGCCAGCAGCGAGGGGACGGCCTCCTACAATGAGCAGTTCTTC	CASSEGTASYNEQFF
16	TRBV7-9	-	TRBJ1-1	-	TGTGCCAGCACCCCCGGCGGGCAGCTGAGTAACACTGAAGCTTTCTTT	CASTPGGQLSNTEAFF
16	TRBV3-1	TRBD1	TRBJ2-7	few	TGTGCCAGCAGCCAAGACAGGGGACAGACGTTCTACGAGCAGTACTTC	CASSQDRGQTFYEQYF
15	TRBV20-1	TRBD2	TRBJ2-1	-	TGCAGTGCTAGAGATCTGGGGGGGAGCAACAATGAGCAGTTCTTC	CSARDLGGSNNEQFF
14	TRBV7-9	-	TRBJ2-5	many	TGTGCCAGCAGCTTGTCTGGGACGCAAGAGACCCAGTACTTC	CASSLSGTQETQYF
17	TRBV7-3	TRBD1	TRBJ2-1	few	TGTGCCAGCAGCCCCCAGACAGGGGTACGCCCCTACAATGAGCAGTTCTTC	CASSPQTGVRPYNEQFF
14	TRBV6-1	-	TRBJ2-2	many	TGTGCCAGCAGTGAAGCGCAAAATGAGGGGGAGCTGTTTTTT	CASSEAQNEGELFF
17	TRBV5-1	TRBD2	TRBJ2-2	many	TGCGCCAGCAGTAAGCGAGCGGGGGTACCGAACACCGGGGAGCTGTTTTTT	CASSKRAGVPNTGELFF